The 9 T cell receptor beta chains reported below all come from one sample, sequenced in a study of liver allograft versus peripheral blood T cells. The overall study: Comparisons were made between T cell receptor repertoires found in transplanted livers and those circulating in recipients' peripheral blood.

Each CDR3 protein is one row after TCRdb ran MiXCR on the reads. The sample records 8,500 to 9,500 distinct CDR3 sequences, 20% being singletons. These receptors were collected from a human patient who had a liver transplant. The graft donor may account for some of the T cells.

This clonotype has only a few counts. This chain links TRBV30 with TRBJ2-7, with no clear D. From germline, CDR1 is GTSNPN and CDR2 SVGIG (reference sequence). The CDR3 totals 13 residues. The ends were cut back, 2 bases at V and 1 base at J, with 9 bases in the middle. DNA of the CDR3: TGTGCCTGGAGTCGGTGGGGTTCCTACGAGCAGTACTTC. Its protein product is CAWSRWGSYEQYF.

This clonotype was observed a handful of times. The rearrangement uses TRBV6-1 and TRBJ1-5; 9 nucleotides line up with TRBD1. In germline, CDR1 is MNHNS, CDR2 SASEGT. The CDR3 length is 15 residues. Trimming cost V 7 bases and J 3 bases; bases outside gene matches: 7. CDR3 sequence reads: CASKATGGSNQPQHF. CDR3 sequence (DNA): TGTGCCAGCAAAGCAACAGGGGGCTCCAATCAGCCCCAGCATTTT.

The chain couples TRBV12-3 or TRBV12-4 to TRBJ1-5; TRBD1 aligns across 9 bases. V gave up 6 bases and J gave up 3 bases; unmatched junction bases: 3. This CDR3 is 14 amino acids long. In DNA form, the CDR3 reads TGTGCCAGCAGGGGGGACAGGGACAATCAGCCCCAGCATTTT. Protein sequence: CASRGDRDNQPQHF.

By sample share, this clonotype is medium-sized. This chain links TRBV28 with TRBJ2-7, with a tentative D call TRBD1 (5 bases). CDR3 size: 16 residues. Deletions cut 6 bases from V and 7 bases from J, with 25 bases between. Germline CDR1 reads MDHEN; CDR2 reads SYDVKM. The CDR3 nucleotides read TGTGCCAGCAGCCGAGTACCAGGACAAAGGCTGAGTGAGCAGTACTTC. Translating gives CASSRVPGQRLSEQYF.

By its share, this clonotype is medium-sized. The chain uses TRBV19 and TRBJ2-5; 8 positions match TRBD2. The CDR3 runs 14 residues. The germline gives CDR1 LNHDA, CDR2 SQIVND (reference sequence). V shed 7 bases and J 1 base; nucleotides not matched to a gene: 5. CDR3 DNA sequence: TGTGCCAGTAACCCGGGGGGGGCCCAAGAGACCCAGTACTTC. This translates into CASNPGGAQETQYF.

Sample share makes this clonotype large. This chain connects TRBV6-1 to TRBJ1-1, with D unclear. CDR3 size: 14 residues. Germline values: CDR1 MNHNS, CDR2 SASEGT. V was cut by 6 bases and J by 3 bases, with 14 bases left in between. CDR3 DNA sequence: TGTGCCAGCAGCGTCGAAGGGCCGCACACTGAAGCTTTCTTT. Translating gives CASSVEGPHTEAFF.

Of note for this clonotype: Relative to the germline gene, one junction end is altered; a read error may explain this. The chain uses TRBV12-3 or TRBV12-4 and TRBJ2-7, with 10 bases matching TRBD1. The CDR3 has 13 amino acids. The CDR3 nucleotides read TGTGCCAGCAGATTAGGACAGGGGGTTCAGCAGTACTTC. This translates into CASRLGQGVQQYF.

This clonotype occurred many times. The chain is built from TRBV6-5 and TRBJ1-3; D unclear. The V end lost 4 bases, the J end lost 0 bases, and 13 bases lay between the germline ends. Germline lookup yields CDR1 MNHEY and CDR2 SVGAGI. This CDR3 comprises 16 residues. The CDR3 DNA sequence: TGTGCCAGCAGTTTCAACTCTTTTACCTCTGGAAACACCATATATTTT. It translates to CASSFNSFTSGNTIYF.

This clonotype was seen more than once but under ten times. The gene calls are TRBV15 and TRBJ1-3, with D hard to call. This CDR3 region has 15 residues. V gave up 0 bases and J gave up 4 bases, with 10 bases separating them. CDR1 and CDR2 (germline): LNHNV, YYDKDF (reference sequence). This chain's CDR3 is CATSRDRHSGNTIYF. CDR3 nucleotide sequence: TGTGCCACCAGCAGAGATCGGCATTCCGGAAACACCATATATTTT.